Presented here are 9 T cell receptor beta chains from one specimen sequenced in a study of PD-1 blockade in mismatch repair-deficient tumors. The table came from immunoSEQ multiplex PCR; TCRdb's copy has only in-frame clones and leaves some out. This sample has 100,000 to 150,000 clones, with more than 85% found just once. Here the sequenced sample was peripheral blood, taken 44 weeks after starting pembrolizumab. The receptors shown here come from an adult with mismatch repair-deficient cancer.

V gene TRBV14 combines with J gene TRBJ2-3; D is ambiguous. Looked up from germline, CDR1 is SGHDN and CDR2 is FVKESK. The V end was cut by 4 bases, the J end by 2 bases, with 4 bases between. The CDR3 has 12 amino acids. The DNA of the CDR3 is TGTGCCAGCAGCCTCCACACAGATACGCAGTATTTT. Its translation is CASSLHTDTQYF.

The rearrangement uses TRBV5-4 and TRBJ1-3; D is perhaps TRBD1 (5 bases). From germline, CDR1 is SGHNT and CDR2 YYREEE (reference sequence). The germline V and J ends were trimmed by 7 bases and 4 bases, with 18 bases remaining between them. The CDR3 contains 15 residues. CDR3 DNA sequence: TGTGCCAGCCACACGTGGGGGACTGAAGGAAACACCATATATTTT. Translation: CASHTWGTEGNTIYF.

The chain joins TRBV19 to TRBJ1-5, with a possible D match to TRBD1 (5 bases). The ends were cut back, 7 bases at V and 7 bases at J, with 14 bases in the middle. Per germline, CDR1 LNHDA and CDR2 SQIVND (reference sequence). The CDR3 runs 13 residues. CDR3 in DNA: TGTGCCAGTACAAACCGGGACCGACAGCCCCAGCATTTT. Protein product: CASTNRDRQPQHF.

J is TRBJ2-1 and V is TRBV5-6, with TRBD1 matching over 8 bases. Germline values: CDR1 SGHDT, CDR2 YYEEEE. Trimming took 4 bases from V and 8 from J; bases not matched to a gene: 5. The CDR3 extends over 13 amino acids. CDR3: CASSLKTGDEQFF. The CDR3 region has the DNA TGTGCCAGCAGCCTCAAGACAGGGGATGAGCAGTTCTTC.

The chain has TRBV6-5 and TRBJ2-2; D possibly corresponds to TRBD1 (6 bases). CDR1 is MNHEY, CDR2 SVGAGI, per germline. The V end lost 2 bases, the J end lost 4 bases, and 14 bases lay between the germline ends. This CDR3 region has 16 residues. DNA of the CDR3: TGTGCCAGCAGTTACATCCTTCTCAGGGGCACCGGGGAGCTGTTTTTT. Its translation: CASSYILLRGTGELFF.

The chain recombines TRBV25-1 with TRBJ2-2; D not certain. V was cut by 2 bases and J by 1 base, with 14 bases left in between. Germline lookup yields CDR1 MGHDK and CDR2 SYGVNS. This CDR3 is 17 amino acids long. CDR3 residues: CASSENRRTENTGELFF. CDR3 nucleotide sequence: TGTGCCAGCAGTGAAAATCGGAGAACCGAGAACACCGGGGAGCTGTTTTTT.

The chain joins TRBV6-5 to TRBJ2-7; 7 nucleotides line up with TRBD1. CDR1 and CDR2 (germline): MNHEY, SVGAGI. This CDR3 contains 15 residues. Trimming removed 5 bases from V and 1 base from J; junction bases left unmatched: 8. CDR3 sequence (DNA): TGTGCCAGCAGTCCCCCCGCGACAGGGTCCTACGAGCAGTACTTC. Its translation is CASSPPATGSYEQYF.

J is TRBJ2-7 and V is TRBV6-5, with D unclear. CDR3 length equals 13 residues. The V end lost 5 bases, the J end lost 5 bases, and 13 bases lay between the germline ends. Looked up from germline, CDR1 is MNHEY and CDR2 is SVGAGI. The CDR3 here is CASSLTWSHEQYF. For the CDR3, the DNA is TGTGCCAGCAGTCTAACATGGAGTCACGAGCAGTACTTC.

The rearrangement uses TRBV13 and TRBJ2-1, with a tentative D call TRBD1 (6 bases). Germline V gene sequence: CDR1 PRHDT, CDR2 FYEKMQ (reference sequence). The CDR3 totals 15 residues. Trimming took 4 bases from V and 3 from J, leaving 13 bases between them. In nucleotides, the CDR3 is TGTGCCAGCAGCTCCCGGGACATTAGCTACAATGAGCAGTTCTTC. Its protein product is CASSSRDISYNEQFF.